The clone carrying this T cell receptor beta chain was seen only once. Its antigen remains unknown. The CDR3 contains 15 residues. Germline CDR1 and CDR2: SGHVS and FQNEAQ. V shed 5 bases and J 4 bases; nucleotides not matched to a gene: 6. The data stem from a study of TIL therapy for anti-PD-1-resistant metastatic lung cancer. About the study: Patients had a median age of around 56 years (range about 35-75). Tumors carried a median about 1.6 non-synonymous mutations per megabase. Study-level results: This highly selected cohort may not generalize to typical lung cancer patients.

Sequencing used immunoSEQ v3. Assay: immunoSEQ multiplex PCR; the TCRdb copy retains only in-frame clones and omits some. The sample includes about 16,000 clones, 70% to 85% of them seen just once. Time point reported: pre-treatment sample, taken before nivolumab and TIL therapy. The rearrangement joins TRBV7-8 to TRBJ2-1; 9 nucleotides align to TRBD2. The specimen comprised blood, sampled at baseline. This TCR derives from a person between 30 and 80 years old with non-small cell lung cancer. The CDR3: CASSANSGGYNEQFF. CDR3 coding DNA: TGTGCCAGCAGCGCGAATAGCGGGGGATACAATGAGCAGTTCTTC.